These T cell receptor beta chains were read from a single sample in a study of blood T cell repertoires in COVID-19. The table came from immunoSEQ multiplex PCR; TCRdb's copy has only in-frame clones and leaves some out. Here the sample spans under 250,000 clones, approximately 88% being singletons. Sequencing used peripheral blood. These receptors all come from a man in his sixties who had recovered from COVID-19. CDR3s include the opening cysteine and the closing phenylalanine or tryptophan. The order of the fields is D gene, J gene, V gene, CDR3 DNA, CDR3 protein. A D gene is named only where the DNA matches it firmly.

>TRBD1|TRBJ1-2|TRBV28
TGTGCCGCCACCGCGGGGACAGGGGGTTATGGCTACACCTTC
CAATAGTGGYGYTF
>TRBD2|TRBJ2-3|TRBV7-2
TGTGCCAGCAGCCCAGAGGGACTAGCGGGAGATACGCAGTATTTT
CASSPEGLAGDTQYF
>TRBD1|TRBJ1-6|TRBV7-9
TGTGCCAGCAGCTTACTAGGTCCCACAGGGGATTCACCCCTCCACTTT
CASSLLGPTGDSPLHF
>TRBD1|TRBJ2-4|TRBV5-1
TGCGCCAGCAGCCCGGGACAGGGATTAGCCAAAAACATTCAGTACTTC
CASSPGQGLAKNIQYF
>NA|TRBJ2-7|TRBV5-4
TGTGCCACCACACATGCAGGCCAGTCCTACGAGCAGTACTTC
CATTHAGQSYEQYF
>NA|TRBJ1-2|TRBV15
TGTGCCACCAGCAGGCGGGACGTCTATGGCTACACCTTC
CATSRRDVYGYTF
>TRBD1|TRBJ1-2|TRBV5-1
TGCGCCAGCAGCCCGGGGACAGGGGGAACTGGCTACACCTTC
CASSPGTGGTGYTF
>NA|TRBJ1-1|TRBV18
TGTGCCAGCTCACCACCTTCAGGTAACACTGAAGCTTTCTTT
CASSPPSGNTEAFF
>TRBD2|TRBJ2-7|TRBV19
TGTGCCAGTAGTATCACCGGGACTAGCGGCTACGAGCAGTACTTC
CASSITGTSGYEQYF
>NA|TRBJ1-2|TRBV6-5
TGTGCCAGCACCAACAGGGATGGCTACACCTTC
CASTNRDGYTF
>TRBD1|TRBJ1-3|TRBV5-1
TGCGCCAGCAGCTTGGATGAGGGGGCGATATCCGGAAACACCATATATTTT
CASSLDEGAISGNTIYF
>TRBD1|TRBJ1-1|TRBV28
TGTGCCAGCAGTGCAACAGGACAGGGGGCCACTGAAGCTTTCTTT
CASSATGQGATEAFF
>TRBD1|TRBJ1-1|TRBV12-5
TGTGCTAGTGGTGCCCGGGACAGGAGCAACACTGAAGCTTTCTTT
CASGARDRSNTEAFF